This T cell receptor (beta chain) was sequenced for a study of T cell responses to AZD1222 COVID-19 vaccine. Profiled with immunoSEQ multiplex PCR; TCRdb holds only in-frame clones, not every one. The top ten clones hold about 5% of a sample with about 81,000 clones, 90% of them seen once. A note on this clone: Its antigen is undetermined.

V was cut by 2 bases and J by 5 bases, with 9 bases left in between. The V gene's germline CDR1 is MNHEY and CDR2 SMNVEV (reference sequence). The CDR3 sequence is 14 residues long. General study points: Repertoire samples came only from after the peak T cell response. Donors, mostly white British, included more females; clonal diversity was possibly underestimated. Nearly half of spike-specific TCRs reportedly target variant regions that are unmutated in the B.1.351 and B.1.1.7 variants.

This sequence was found in an adult who received the AZD1222 COVID-19 vaccine. The gene calls are TRBV27 and TRBJ2-2; tentative D call: TRBD1 (5 bases). The sample consisted of peripheral blood, taken 28 days after the second AZD1222 dose. The CDR3 sequence: CASSLGRVTGELFF. The CDR3 DNA is TGTGCCAGCAGTTTAGGCAGGGTAACCGGGGAGCTGTTTTTT.